The clone carrying this T cell receptor beta chain was recorded a few times. Per the original data handling: Using reference gene primer amplification, nucleated cell counts were estimated. Data came from immunoSEQ multiplex PCR; TCRdb stores just in-frame clones and leaves some out. That table is the source of V, J and clone size, and D and trimming were worked out from the DNA. The sample consists of about 92,000 clones, over 70% of them appearing once. Trimming removed 6 bases at V and 4 bases at J, with 10 bases between. Germline loops: CDR1 MNHEY, CDR2 SVGAGI. The CDR3 sequence is 13 residues long. The sample comes from a study of blood T cell repertoires in COVID-19. For the study at large: COVID-19 samples, acute and convalescent, were from the United States, Italy and Spain. Sources were T cells, B-cell-depleted T cells, or PBMCs; the material itself was cDNA or gDNA.

The chain links TRBV6-5 to TRBJ1-3; no firm D call. This TCR came from a man aged 50-59 years who had recovered from COVID-19. Sequences were obtained from peripheral blood. CDR3 sequence reads: CASRPPGGNTIYF. The CDR3 coding sequence is TGTGCCAGCAGACCTCCGGGGGGAAACACCATATATTTT.